Following are 27 T cell receptor beta chains from one sample sequenced in a study of blood T cell repertoires in COVID-19 (dated by TCRdb to 2020 to 2022). Libraries came from the immunoSEQ multiplex PCR assay. TCRdb carries this immuneACCESS record with in-frame sequences only. Its versions omit some clonotypes, under half of them owing to an unresolved V gene in the studies checked, with the rest unexplained. This sample comprises approximately 670,000 clones, around 90% of them detected only once. The ten biggest clones cover about 0.24% of the sample. The sequencing input was peripheral blood. Receptors originate from a woman between 18 and 29 years old with acute or convalescent COVID-19.

V usage is TRBV6-4 and J usage is TRBJ2-3; 7 bases map to TRBD2. Germline V lookup: CDR1 MRHNA, CDR2 SNTAGT. V shed 3 bases and J 1 base; nucleotides not matched to a gene: 4. The CDR3 consists of 15 residues. The CDR3 nucleotides read TGTGCCAGCAGTGAGGCGGGGGAGGGCACAGATACGCAGTATTTT. Protein sequence: CASSEAGEGTDTQYF.

The chain carries TRBV25-1 and TRBJ2-7; D unclear. The V end lost 2 bases, the J end lost 3 bases, and 8 bases lay between the germline ends. Germline V gene sequence: CDR1 MGHDK, CDR2 SYGVNS. The CDR3 sequence is 13 residues long. The CDR3 DNA reads TGTGCCAGCAGTGAACCTAAGAGCTACGAGCAGTACTTC. It yields the protein CASSEPKSYEQYF.

This chain links TRBV11-2 with TRBJ2-7, with D possibly TRBD2 on 6 matching bases. V was clipped by 4 bases and J by 2 bases, with 12 bases between them. The CDR3 is 14 amino acids. Germline V gene lookup returns CDR1 SGHAT and CDR2 FQNNGV. CDR3: CASSSGTATYEQYF. CDR3 bases: TGTGCCAGCAGCTCAGGGACTGCCACCTACGAGCAGTACTTC.

The V and J genes are TRBV19 and TRBJ1-1, with D possibly matching TRBD1 (6 bases). The V end was cut by 7 bases, the J end by 7 bases, with 10 bases between. The germline V gene encodes CDR1 LNHDA and CDR2 SQIVND (reference sequence). The length of the CDR3 is 11 residues. CDR3 sequence reads: CASKGGFEAFF. CDR3 in DNA: TGTGCCAGTAAAGGGGGTTTTGAAGCTTTCTTT.

This chain joins TRBV7-9 and TRBJ1-5; 8 bases match TRBD1. J gave up 8 bases and V 5 bases, and 8 bases lay outside the gene matches. The germline V gene encodes CDR1 SEHNR and CDR2 FQNEAQ (reference sequence). The CDR3 sequence is 14 residues long. CDR3 DNA sequence: TGTGCCAGCAGCCGGACAGGGCGGATGGAGCCCCAGCATTTT. Translated, it gives CASSRTGRMEPQHF.

V gene TRBV19 combines with J gene TRBJ2-1; 9 bases are shared with TRBD2. There are 17 residues in the CDR3. The junction had 6 bases not matched to a gene; V was cut back by 3 bases and J by 0 bases. Germline-derived CDR1 and CDR2 are LNHDA and SQIVND (reference sequence). DNA for the CDR3: TGTGCCAGTAGTATCAGCGGGGGGAAAAGCTCCTACAATGAGCAGTTCTTC. Protein sequence: CASSISGGKSSYNEQFF. Combining the CDR3 with reference TRBV19 and TRBJ2-1 gives the whole variable domain DGGITQSPKYLFRKEGQNVTLSCEQNLNHDAMYWYRQDPGQGLRLIYYSQIVNDFQKGDIAEGYSVSREKKESFPLTVTSAQKNPTAFYLCASSISGGKSSYNEQFFGPGTRLTVL.

V gene TRBV3-1 (or the pseudogene TRBV3-2) combines with J gene TRBJ2-7; 10 nucleotides match TRBD2. This CDR3 comprises 18 residues. Germline CDR1 is LGHDT and CDR2 is YNNKEL (reference sequence). Trimming at V came to 0 bases and at J to 4 bases, leaving 12 bases not matched to a gene. The CDR3: CASSQEKRGGWSVYEQYF. In DNA, the CDR3 is TGTGCCAGCAGCCAAGAAAAGCGGGGGGGCTGGTCGGTATACGAGCAGTACTTC.

This clone was picked up a small number of times. The chain links TRBV5-1 to TRBJ1-2; D is perhaps TRBD1 (5 bases). This CDR3 is built from 13 residues. Per the germline V gene, CDR1 is SGHRS and CDR2 is YFSETQ. Trimming left V 0 bases short and J 5 bases short, with 8 bases between. The CDR3, as DNA: TGCGCCAGCAGCTTGGTGACAGAGTATGGCTACACCTTC. The encoded protein is CASSLVTEYGYTF.

The chain recombines TRBV5-6 with TRBJ2-6, with a tentative D call TRBD2 (6 bases). The CDR3 is 15 residues long. V was clipped by 3 bases and J by 1 base, with 8 bases between them. The germline V gene has CDR1 SGHDT and CDR2 YYEEEE. The CDR3: CASSYGTSGANVLTF. The CDR3, as DNA: TGTGCCAGCAGCTATGGGACTTCTGGGGCCAACGTCCTGACTTTC.

The chain joins TRBV12-5 to TRBJ1-2; 7 positions agree with TRBD1. Germline CDR1 LGHNT, CDR2 FRNRAP. The CDR3 has 14 amino acids. V was clipped by 6 bases and J by 3 bases; unmatched bases: 7. This CDR3 reads CASGSAGTDYGYTF. The CDR3 nucleotides are TGTGCTAGTGGCTCCGCCGGGACAGACTATGGCTACACCTTC. Filled out from reference TRBV12-5 and TRBJ1-2, the complete variable domain reads DARVTQTPRHKVTEMGQEVTMRCQPILGHNTVFWYRQTMMQGLELLAYFRNRAPLDDSGMPKDRFSAEMPDATLATLKIQPSEPRDSAVYFCASGSAGTDYGYTFGSGTRLTVV.

This chain joins TRBV6-5 and TRBJ1-3; 7 bases match TRBD1. The CDR3 is 14 residues long. V shed 10 bases and J 2 bases; nucleotides not matched to a gene: 8. Germline values: CDR1 MNHEY, CDR2 SVGAGI. Here the CDR3 reads CATQGGTAGNTIYF. CDR3 coding DNA: TGTGCCACCCAAGGGGGCACTGCTGGAAACACCATATATTTT.

The chain combines TRBV7-8 with TRBJ1-1, with 7 bases matching TRBD1. This CDR3 is built from 12 residues. Germline loops: CDR1 SGHVS, CDR2 FQNEAQ. The V segment lost 5 bases and the J segment 8 bases; nucleotides outside the gene matches: 5. The CDR3 is CASSRDSREAFF. The CDR3 DNA reads TGTGCCAGCAGCCGGGACAGCAGAGAAGCTTTCTTT.

This chain connects TRBV15 to TRBJ1-2; 7 nucleotides align to TRBD1. There are 15 residues in the CDR3. The ends lost 3 bases at V and 4 bases at J; junction bases unmatched: 8. Germline CDR1 is LNHNV and CDR2 is YYDKDF (reference sequence). In DNA form, the CDR3 reads TGTGCCACCAGCAGGTTAGCAGGGGGGCTCTATGGCTACACCTTC. Translation gives CATSRLAGGLYGYTF. Variable domain in full (rest from reference TRBV15 and TRBJ1-2): DAMVIQNPRYQVTQFGKPVTLSCSQTLNHNVMYWYQQKSSQAPKLLFHYYDKDFNNEADTPDNFQSRRPNTSFCFLDIRSPGLGDTAMYLCATSRLAGGLYGYTFGSGTRLTVV.

This chain links TRBV15 with TRBJ1-2; TRBD1 might be the D (5 bases). This CDR3 spans 14 amino acids. Germline V lookup: CDR1 LNHNV, CDR2 YYDKDF (reference sequence). The V gene lost 0 bases and the J gene lost 4 bases, with 9 bases spanning the gap. CDR3: CATSREIDSYGYTF. The CDR3 bases are TGTGCCACCAGCAGAGAAATAGACAGCTATGGCTACACCTTC.

The CDR3 bases are TGTGCCAGCAGCTTCGGACACAGGGGAGTAACCGGGGAGCTGTTTTTT. This encodes CASSFGHRGVTGELFF. The V and J genes are TRBV5-5 and TRBJ2-2; 7 bases agree with TRBD1. From germline, CDR1 is SGHKS and CDR2 YYEKEE (reference sequence). The J segment lost 5 bases and the V segment lost 2 bases, leaving 9 bases of the junction unmatched. The CDR3 is 16 amino acids.

The chain uses TRBV9 and TRBJ2-4, with D perhaps TRBD2 (5 bases). Germline loops: CDR1 SGDLS, CDR2 YYNGEE. The CDR3 totals 15 residues. V was clipped by 0 bases and J by 8 bases, with 15 bases between them. Here the CDR3 DNA reads TGTGCCAGCAGCGTAGTAGGAGGCCGTGGAGACATTCAGTACTTC. Translating it yields CASSVVGGRGDIQYF.

The chain is built from TRBV28 and TRBJ2-7, with D perhaps TRBD2 (5 bases). CDR1 is MDHEN and CDR2 is SYDVKM in the germline V gene. The germline V and J ends were trimmed by 2 bases and 6 bases, with 5 bases remaining between them. This CDR3 region has 11 residues. CDR3 in DNA: TGTGCCAGCAGTTTACTAGCCGAGCAGTACTTC. As protein: CASSLLAEQYF.

V is TRBV5-1 and J is TRBJ1-3, with 7 bases lining up with TRBD1. V lost 0 bases, J lost 5 bases, and 5 bases stayed unmatched. The CDR3 has 15 amino acids. Germline CDR1 SGHRS, CDR2 YFSETQ. CDR3 residues: CASSLEQGSRNTIYF. CDR3 sequence (DNA): TGCGCCAGCAGCTTGGAACAGGGGAGTAGAAACACCATATATTTT.

CDR3 in amino acids: CASSVSTGAYGYTF. CDR3 DNA: TGCGCCAGCAGCGTCTCAACAGGGGCCTATGGCTACACCTTC. V is TRBV5-1 and J is TRBJ1-2; 7 positions match TRBD1. V was clipped by 4 bases and J by 4 bases; unmatched bases: 7. This CDR3 is 14 amino acids long. The V gene's germline CDR1 is SGHRS and CDR2 YFSETQ.

This clone was counted between two and nine times. The rearrangement joins TRBV4-1 to TRBJ1-2, with D uncertain. This CDR3 has 14 residues. CDR1 MGHRA and CDR2 YSYEKL come from the germline V gene. V was clipped by 0 bases and J by 5 bases, with 10 bases between them. The CDR3 here is CASSQDRGQYGYTF. The CDR3, as DNA: TGCGCCAGCAGCCAAGATCGGGGTCAATATGGCTACACCTTC.

The chain links TRBV6-1 to TRBJ1-2; 10 bases align to TRBD1. CDR3 length: 15 residues. Trimming cost V 2 bases and J 8 bases; bases outside gene matches: 8. The V gene's germline CDR1 is MNHNS and CDR2 SASEGT. The CDR3 DNA follows: TGTGCCAGCAGTGAACCGGACAGGGGGAATCTCGGCTACACCTTC. It yields the protein CASSEPDRGNLGYTF.

The V and J genes are TRBV11-2 and TRBJ2-5; 9 bases match TRBD2. J lost 5 bases, V lost 1 base, and 11 bases had no gene match. CDR3 length: 17 residues. The germline CDR1 and CDR2 sequences are SGHAT and FQNNGV. The DNA of the CDR3 is TGTGCCAGCAGCTTAGTGAATAGCGGGGGATTCGTTGAGACCCAGTACTTC. Translation gives CASSLVNSGGFVETQYF.

The J gene is TRBJ1-3, the V gene TRBV9; the D is unclear. The CDR3 runs to 16 residues. CDR1 and CDR2 from the germline V gene are SGDLS and YYNGEE. V was cut by 3 bases and J by 0 bases, with 13 bases left in between. The CDR3 DNA follows: TGTGCCAGCAGCGAAACCACAACCTCCTCTGGAAACACCATATATTTT. Translation: CASSETTTSSGNTIYF.

This clone was observed a few times. The gene calls are TRBV5-8 and TRBJ1-5; D gene unclear. CDR1 is SGHTS, CDR2 YDEGEE, per germline. V gave up 6 bases and J gave up 6 bases, with 19 bases separating them. The CDR3 length is 15 residues. The CDR3 is CASKWVIDSGQPQHF. DNA of the CDR3: TGTGCCAGCAAGTGGGTAATCGATTCGGGTCAGCCCCAGCATTTT.

The J gene is TRBJ1-1, the V gene TRBV7-6; D gene unclear. In germline, CDR1 is SGHVS, CDR2 FNYEAQ. The CDR3 is 14 residues long. Trimming stripped 1 base from V and 0 bases from J, with 6 bases between. The CDR3: CASSLGGLNTEAFF. For the CDR3, the DNA is TGTGCCAGCAGCTTAGGCGGCTTGAACACTGAAGCTTTCTTT.

This sequence joins TRBV2 and TRBJ1-6; 9 bases map to TRBD1. This CDR3 is 14 amino acids long. CDR1 SNHLY and CDR2 FYNNEI come from the germline V gene. With 5 bases clipped from V and 7 bases from J, the junction kept 3 bases outside the gene matches. The CDR3 bases are TGTGCCAGCAGTACAGGGGGCAGGAATTCACCCCTCCACTTT. Translating gives CASSTGGRNSPLHF.

V is TRBV7-8 and J is TRBJ1-1; D is possibly TRBD1 (5 bases). CDR1 is SGHVS, CDR2 FQNEAQ, per germline. The CDR3 loop spans 16 amino acids. V dropped 5 bases and J dropped 2 bases, with 18 bases sitting between them. The CDR3 sequence is CASSPQVGHQNTEAFF. The CDR3 DNA reads TGTGCCAGCAGCCCCCAGGTGGGGCACCAAAACACTGAAGCTTTCTTT.